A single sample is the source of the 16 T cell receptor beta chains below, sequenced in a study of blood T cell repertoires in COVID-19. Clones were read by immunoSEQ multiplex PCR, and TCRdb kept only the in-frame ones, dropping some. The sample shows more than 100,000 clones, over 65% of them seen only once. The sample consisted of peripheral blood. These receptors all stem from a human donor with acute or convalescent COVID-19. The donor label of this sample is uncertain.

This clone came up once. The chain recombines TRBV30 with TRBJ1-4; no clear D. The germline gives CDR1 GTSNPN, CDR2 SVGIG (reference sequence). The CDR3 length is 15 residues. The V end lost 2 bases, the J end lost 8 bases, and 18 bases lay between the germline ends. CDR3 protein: CAWSRTDLKGEKLFF. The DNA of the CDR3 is TGTGCCTGGAGTAGGACTGACCTTAAAGGGGAAAAACTGTTTTTT. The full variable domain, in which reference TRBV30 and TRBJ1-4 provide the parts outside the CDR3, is SQTIHQWPATLVQPVGSPLSLECTVEGTSNPNLYWYRQAAGRGLQLLFYSVGIGQISSEVPQNLSASRPQDRQFILSSKKLLLSDSGFYLCAWSRTDLKGEKLFFGSGTQLSVL.

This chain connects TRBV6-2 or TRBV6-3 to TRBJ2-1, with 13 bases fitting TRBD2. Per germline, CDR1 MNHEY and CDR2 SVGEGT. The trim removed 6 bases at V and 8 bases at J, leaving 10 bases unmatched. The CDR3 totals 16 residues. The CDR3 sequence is CASSLRTSGGPYEQFF. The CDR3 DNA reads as TGTGCCAGCAGCCTTAGGACTAGCGGGGGTCCGTATGAGCAGTTCTTC.

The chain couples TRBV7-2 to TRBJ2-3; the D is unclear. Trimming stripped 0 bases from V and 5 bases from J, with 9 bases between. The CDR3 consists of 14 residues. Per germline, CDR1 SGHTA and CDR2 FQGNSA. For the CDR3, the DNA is TGTGCCAGCAGCTTAGCGAGCCCCTTAGATACGCAGTATTTT. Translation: CASSLASPLDTQYF.

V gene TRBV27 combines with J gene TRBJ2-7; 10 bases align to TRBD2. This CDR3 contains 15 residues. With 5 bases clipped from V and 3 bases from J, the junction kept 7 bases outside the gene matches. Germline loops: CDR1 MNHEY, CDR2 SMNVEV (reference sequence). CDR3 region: CASSPRWTSGYEQYF. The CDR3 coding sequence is TGTGCCAGCAGTCCTCGATGGACTAGCGGCTACGAGCAGTACTTC.

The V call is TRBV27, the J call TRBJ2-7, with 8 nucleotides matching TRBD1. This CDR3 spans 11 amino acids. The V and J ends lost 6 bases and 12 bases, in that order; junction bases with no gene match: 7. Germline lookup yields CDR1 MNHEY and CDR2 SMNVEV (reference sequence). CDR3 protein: CASRSDRGWYF. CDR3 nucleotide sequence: TGTGCCAGCAGGTCTGACAGGGGATGGTACTTC.

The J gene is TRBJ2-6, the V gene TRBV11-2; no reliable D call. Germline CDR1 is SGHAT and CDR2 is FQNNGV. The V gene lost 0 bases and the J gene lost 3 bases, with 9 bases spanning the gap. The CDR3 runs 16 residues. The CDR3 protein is CASSLDWALGANVLTF. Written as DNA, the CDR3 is TGTGCCAGCAGCTTAGATTGGGCGCTTGGGGCCAACGTCCTGACTTTC. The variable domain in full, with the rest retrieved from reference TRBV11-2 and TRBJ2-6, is EAGVAQSPRYKIIEKRQSVAFWCNPISGHATLYWYQQILGQGPKLLIQFQNNGVVDDSQLPKDRFSAERLKGVDSTLKIQPAKLEDSAVYLCASSLDWALGANVLTFGAGSRLTVL.

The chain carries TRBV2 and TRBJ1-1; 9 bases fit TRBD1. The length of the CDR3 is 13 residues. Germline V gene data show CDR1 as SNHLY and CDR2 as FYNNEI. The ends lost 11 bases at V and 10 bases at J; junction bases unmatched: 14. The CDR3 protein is CAAPGQGPPRAFF. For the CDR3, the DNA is TGTGCCGCACCGGGACAGGGTCCTCCCCGAGCTTTCTTT.

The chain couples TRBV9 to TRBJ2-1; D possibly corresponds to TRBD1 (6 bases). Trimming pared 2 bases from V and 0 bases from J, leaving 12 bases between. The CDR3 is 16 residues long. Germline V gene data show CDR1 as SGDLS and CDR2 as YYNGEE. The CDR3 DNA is TGTGCCAGCAGCGTTCAAACAGGGCGCTCCTACAATGAGCAGTTCTTC. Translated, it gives CASSVQTGRSYNEQFF.

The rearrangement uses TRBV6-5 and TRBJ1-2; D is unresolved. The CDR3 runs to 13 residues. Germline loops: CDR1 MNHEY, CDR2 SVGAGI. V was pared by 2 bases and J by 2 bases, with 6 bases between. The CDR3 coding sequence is TGTGCCAGCAGTTACCGAGCGAACTATGGCTACACCTTC. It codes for CASSYRANYGYTF.

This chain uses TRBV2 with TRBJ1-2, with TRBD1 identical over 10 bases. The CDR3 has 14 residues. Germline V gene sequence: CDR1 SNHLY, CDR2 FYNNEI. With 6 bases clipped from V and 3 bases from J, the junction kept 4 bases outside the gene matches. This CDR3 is CASRAGTGDYGYTF. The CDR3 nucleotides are TGTGCCAGCAGAGCCGGGACAGGGGACTATGGCTACACCTTC. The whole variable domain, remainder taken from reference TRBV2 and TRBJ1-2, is EPEVTQTPSHQVTQMGQEVILRCVPISNHLYFYWYRQILGQKVEFLVSFYNNEISEKSEIFDDQFSVERPDGSNFTLKIRSTKLEDSAMYFCASRAGTGDYGYTFGSGTRLTVV.

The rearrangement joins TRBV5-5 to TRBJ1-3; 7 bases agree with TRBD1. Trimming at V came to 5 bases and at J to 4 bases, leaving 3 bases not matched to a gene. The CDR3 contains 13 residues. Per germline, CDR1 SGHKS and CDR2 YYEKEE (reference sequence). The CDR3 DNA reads TGTGCCAGCAGGACGACAGGGGGAAACACCATATATTTT. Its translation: CASRTTGGNTIYF.

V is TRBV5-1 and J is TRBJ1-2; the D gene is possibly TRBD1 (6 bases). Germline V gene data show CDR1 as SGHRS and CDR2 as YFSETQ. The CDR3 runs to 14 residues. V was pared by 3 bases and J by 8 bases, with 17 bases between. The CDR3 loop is CASSSTQGPGGYTF. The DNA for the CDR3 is TGCGCCAGCAGCTCGACACAGGGTCCGGGGGGCTACACCTTC.

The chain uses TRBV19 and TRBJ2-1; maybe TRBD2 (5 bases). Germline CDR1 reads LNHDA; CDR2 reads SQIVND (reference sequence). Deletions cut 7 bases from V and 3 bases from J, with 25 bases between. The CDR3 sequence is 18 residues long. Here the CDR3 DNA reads TGTGCCAGTAACCGCATATCTAGCCCACCCTTATTCTACAATGAGCAGTTCTTC. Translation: CASNRISSPPLFYNEQFF.

The CDR3 DNA sequence: TGTGCCAGCAGACGGACAGGGGACTCACCCCTCCACTTT. It codes for CASRRTGDSPLHF. The chain has TRBV28 and TRBJ1-6; 9 bases agree with TRBD1. CDR1 is MDHEN, CDR2 SYDVKM, per germline. The CDR3 contains 13 residues. The ends lost 6 bases at V and 10 bases at J; junction bases unmatched: 4.

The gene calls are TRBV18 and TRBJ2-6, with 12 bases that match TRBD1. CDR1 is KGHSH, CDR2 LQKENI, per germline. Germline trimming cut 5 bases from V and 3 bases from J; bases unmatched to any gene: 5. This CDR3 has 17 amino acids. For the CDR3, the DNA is TGTGCCAGCTCAACTGGGACAGGGGGCTATGGGGCCAACGTCCTGACTTTC. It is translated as CASSTGTGGYGANVLTF. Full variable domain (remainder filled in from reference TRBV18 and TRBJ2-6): NAGVMQNPRHLVRRRGQEARLRCSPMKGHSHVYWYRQLPEEGLKFMVYLQKENIIDESGMPKERFSAEFPKEGPSILRIQQVVRGDSAAYFCASSTGTGGYGANVLTFGAGSRLTVL.

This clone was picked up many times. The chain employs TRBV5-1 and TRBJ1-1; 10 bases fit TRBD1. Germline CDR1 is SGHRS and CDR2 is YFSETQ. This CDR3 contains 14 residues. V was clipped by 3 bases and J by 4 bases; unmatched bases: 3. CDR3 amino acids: CASSSTGGGTEAFF. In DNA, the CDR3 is TGCGCCAGCAGCTCGACAGGGGGCGGCACTGAAGCTTTCTTT.